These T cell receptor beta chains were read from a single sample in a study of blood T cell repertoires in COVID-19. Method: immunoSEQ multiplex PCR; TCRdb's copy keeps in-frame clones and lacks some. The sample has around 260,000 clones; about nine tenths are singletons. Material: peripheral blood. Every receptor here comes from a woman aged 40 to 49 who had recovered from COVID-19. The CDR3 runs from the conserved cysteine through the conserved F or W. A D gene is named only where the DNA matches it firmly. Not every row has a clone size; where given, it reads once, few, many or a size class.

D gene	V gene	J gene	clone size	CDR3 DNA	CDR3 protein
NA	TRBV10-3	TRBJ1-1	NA	TGTGCCATCAGCCCGGTGCAGGGTAACACTGAAGCTTTCTTT	CAISPVQGNTEAFF
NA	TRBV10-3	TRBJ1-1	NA	TGTGCCACGCGGCGCCAAGCCGCGGGCACTGAAGCTTTCTTT	CATRRQAAGTEAFF
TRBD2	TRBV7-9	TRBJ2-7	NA	TGTGCCAGCCAATCTAGCGGGAGTCACGAGCAGTACTTC	CASQSSGSHEQYF
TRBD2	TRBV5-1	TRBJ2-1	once	TGCGCCAGCAGCTACCACGGGAGGAACAATGAGCAGTTCTTC	CASSYHGRNNEQFF
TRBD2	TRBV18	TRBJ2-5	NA	TGTGCCAGCTCACCAGCTAGCGGGAGCATAAAAGAGACCCAGTACTTC	CASSPASGSIKETQYF
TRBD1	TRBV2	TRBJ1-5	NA	TGTGCCAGCAGTAACCGGACAGGAATTAGCAATCAGCCCCAGCATTTT	CASSNRTGISNQPQHF
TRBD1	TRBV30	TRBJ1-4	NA	TGTGCCTGGAGTGTTTGGGGGACAGACGCCGAAAAACTGTTTTTT	CAWSVWGTDAEKLFF
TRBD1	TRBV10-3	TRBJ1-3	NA	TGTGCCATCAGTGATGACAGGGGTGGAGGAAACACCATATATTTT	CAISDDRGGGNTIYF
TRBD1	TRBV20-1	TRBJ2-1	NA	TGCAGTGCGAACACAGGGGTTGAGCAGTTCTTC	CSANTGVEQFF
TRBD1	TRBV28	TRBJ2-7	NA	TGTGCCACCTACAGGGGTTCGGACGAGCAGTACTTC	CATYRGSDEQYF
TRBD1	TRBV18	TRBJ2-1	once	TGTGCCAGCTCACCAGGGAAAAGAGACAGGGGCTATGAGCAGTTCTTC	CASSPGKRDRGYEQFF
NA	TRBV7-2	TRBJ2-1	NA	TGTGCCAGCAGCTCAGGACTTCGAACGGGTGAGCAGTTCTTC	CASSSGLRTGEQFF
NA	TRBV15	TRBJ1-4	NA	TGTGCCACCAGCTCCGAGGTGGCAGAAAAACTGTTTTTT	CATSSEVAEKLFF
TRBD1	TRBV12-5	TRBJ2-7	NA	TGTGCTACGGCCTGGACAGGGGACTACGAGCAGTACTTC	CATAWTGDYEQYF
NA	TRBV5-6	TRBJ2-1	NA	TGTGCCAGCAGCTTACCAGCGGGCCTCAACAATGAGCAGTTCTTC	CASSLPAGLNNEQFF
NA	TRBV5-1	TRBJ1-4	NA	TGCGCCAGCAGCTCACTTGGGGGGGCAACTAATGAAAAACTGTTTTTT	CASSSLGGATNEKLFF
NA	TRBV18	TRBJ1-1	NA	TGTGCCAGCTCTCCGCAGGGGAACACTGAAGCTTTCTTT	CASSPQGNTEAFF
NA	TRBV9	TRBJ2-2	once	TGTGCCAGCAGCGTTGACTTCACCGGGGAGCTGTTTTTT	CASSVDFTGELFF
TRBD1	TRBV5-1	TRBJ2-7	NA	TGCGCCAGCAGCACTGGACAGGGGGCTCTATACGAGCAGTACTTC	CASSTGQGALYEQYF
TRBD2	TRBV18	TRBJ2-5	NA	TGTGCCAGCTCATCTGAGCGGGAGGGCCGAGAGACCCAGTACTTC	CASSSEREGRETQYF
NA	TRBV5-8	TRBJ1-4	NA	TGTGCCAGCAGCGGACCGCAGACAGCAACTAATGAAAAACTGTTTTTT	CASSGPQTATNEKLFF
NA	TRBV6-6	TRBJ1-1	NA	TGTGCCAGCAGTTATGGCCGTGAAGCTTTCTTT	CASSYGREAFF
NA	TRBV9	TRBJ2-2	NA	TGTGCCAGCAGAACCGGTAACACCGGGGAGCTGTTTTTT	CASRTGNTGELFF
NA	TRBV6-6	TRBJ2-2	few	TGTGCCAGCAGTTACTCGTCCCCCGGGGCCGGGGAGCTGTTTTTT	CASSYSSPGAGELFF
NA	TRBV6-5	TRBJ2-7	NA	TGTGCCAGCAGCGCCCGGGGTTCCTACGAGCAGTACTTC	CASSARGSYEQYF
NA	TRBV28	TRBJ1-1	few	TGTGCCAGCAGTTTACGGGGGAACACTGAAGCTTTCTTT	CASSLRGNTEAFF
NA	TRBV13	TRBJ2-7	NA	TGTGCCAGCAGCTCGGGGGAAGAGCAGTACTTC	CASSSGEEQYF
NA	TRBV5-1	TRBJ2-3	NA	TGCGCCAGCAGCCCGCTGAGCTCTGGGGGCGGAGATACGCAGTATTTT	CASSPLSSGGGDTQYF
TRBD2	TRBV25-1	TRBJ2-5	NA	TGTGCCAGCAGTGCCCTTGGCGGGAGGGCCGTGGAGACCCAGTACTTC	CASSALGGRAVETQYF
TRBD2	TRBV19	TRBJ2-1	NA	TGTGCCAGTAGTATCTGGACTAGCGGGGGAACATCCTACAATGAGCAGTTCTTC	CASSIWTSGGTSYNEQFF
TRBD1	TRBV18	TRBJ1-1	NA	TGTGCCAGCTCGGGACAGGGATCCACTGAAGCTTTCTTT	CASSGQGSTEAFF
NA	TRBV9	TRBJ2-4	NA	TGTGCCAGCAGCGTAGAGCTCCAGGGCGTTCAGTACTTC	CASSVELQGVQYF
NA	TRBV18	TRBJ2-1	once	TGTGCCAGCTCACTTATAGATGAGCAGTTCTTC	CASSLIDEQFF